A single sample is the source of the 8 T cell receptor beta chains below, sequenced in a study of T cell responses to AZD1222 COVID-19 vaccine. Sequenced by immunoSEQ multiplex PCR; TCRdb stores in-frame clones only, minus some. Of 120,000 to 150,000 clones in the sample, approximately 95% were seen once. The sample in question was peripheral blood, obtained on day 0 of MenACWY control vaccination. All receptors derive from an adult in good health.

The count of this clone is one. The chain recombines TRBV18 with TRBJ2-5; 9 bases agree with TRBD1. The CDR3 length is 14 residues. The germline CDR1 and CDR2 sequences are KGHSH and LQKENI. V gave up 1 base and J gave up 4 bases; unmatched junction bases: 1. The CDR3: CASSPLDRGETQYF. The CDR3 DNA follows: TGTGCCAGCTCACCACTGGACAGGGGAGAGACCCAGTACTTC.

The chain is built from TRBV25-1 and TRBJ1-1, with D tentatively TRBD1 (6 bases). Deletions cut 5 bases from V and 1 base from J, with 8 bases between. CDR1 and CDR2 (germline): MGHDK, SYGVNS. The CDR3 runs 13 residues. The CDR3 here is CASSYRENTEAFF. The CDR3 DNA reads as TGTGCCAGCAGTTACAGGGAGAACACTGAAGCTTTCTTT.

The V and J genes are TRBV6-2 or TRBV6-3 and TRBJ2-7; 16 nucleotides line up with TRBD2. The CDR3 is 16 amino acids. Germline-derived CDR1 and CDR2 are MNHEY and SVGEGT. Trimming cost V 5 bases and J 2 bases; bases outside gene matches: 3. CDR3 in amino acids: CASSPGLAGGPYEQYF. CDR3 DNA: TGTGCCAGCAGTCCGGGACTAGCGGGAGGGCCCTACGAGCAGTACTTC.

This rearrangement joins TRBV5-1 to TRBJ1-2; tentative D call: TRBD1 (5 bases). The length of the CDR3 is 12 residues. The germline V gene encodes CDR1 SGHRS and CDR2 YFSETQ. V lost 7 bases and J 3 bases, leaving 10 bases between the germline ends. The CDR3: CASAAGDYGYTF. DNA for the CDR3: TGCGCCAGCGCTGCGGGGGACTATGGCTACACCTTC. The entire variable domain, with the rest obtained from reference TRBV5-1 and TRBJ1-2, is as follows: KAGVTQTPRYLIKTRGQQVTLSCSPISGHRSVSWYQQTPGQGLQFLFEYFSETQRNKGNFPGRFSGRQFSNSRSEMNVSTLELGDSALYLCASAAGDYGYTFGSGTRLTVV.

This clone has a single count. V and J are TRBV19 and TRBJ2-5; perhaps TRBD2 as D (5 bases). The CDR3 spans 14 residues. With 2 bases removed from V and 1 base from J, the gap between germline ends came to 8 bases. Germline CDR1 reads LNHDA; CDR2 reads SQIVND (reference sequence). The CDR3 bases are TGTGCCAGTAGTATATCGGGAATCCAAGAGACCCAGTACTTC. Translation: CASSISGIQETQYF.

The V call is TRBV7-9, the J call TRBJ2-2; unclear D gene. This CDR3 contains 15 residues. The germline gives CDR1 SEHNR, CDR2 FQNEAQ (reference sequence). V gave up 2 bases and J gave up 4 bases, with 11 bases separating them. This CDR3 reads CASSLKPAATGELFF. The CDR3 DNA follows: TGTGCCAGCAGCTTAAAGCCCGCCGCCACCGGGGAGCTGTTTTTT.

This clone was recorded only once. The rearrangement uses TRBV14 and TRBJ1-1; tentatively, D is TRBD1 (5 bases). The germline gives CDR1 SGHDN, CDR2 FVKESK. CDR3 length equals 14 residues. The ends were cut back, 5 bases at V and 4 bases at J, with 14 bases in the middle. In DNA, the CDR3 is TGTGCCAGCAGCACCCGGGGCCTGGGCACTGAAGCTTTCTTT. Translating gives CASSTRGLGTEAFF. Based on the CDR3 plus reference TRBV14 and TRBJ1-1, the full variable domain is EAGVTQFPSHSVIEKGQTVTLRCDPISGHDNLYWYRRVMGKEIKFLLHFVKESKQDESGMPNNRFLAERTGGTYSTLKVQPAELEDSGVYFCASSTRGLGTEAFFGQGTRLTVV.

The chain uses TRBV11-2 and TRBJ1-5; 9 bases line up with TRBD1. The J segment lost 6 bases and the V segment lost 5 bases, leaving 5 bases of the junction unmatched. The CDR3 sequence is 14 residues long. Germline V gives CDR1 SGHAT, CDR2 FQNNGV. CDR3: CASSPQGAGQPQHF. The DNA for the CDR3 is TGTGCCAGCAGCCCACAGGGGGCAGGTCAGCCCCAGCATTTT.